The rows below give T cell receptor beta chains drawn from one sample of a study of blood T cell repertoires in COVID-19. Sequencing used immunoSEQ multiplex PCR; TCRdb keeps in-frame clones, though not all of them. The sample contains 180,000 or so clones, 70% to 85% of which appear only once. Sequencing input: peripheral blood. Receptors were obtained from a human donor with acute or convalescent COVID-19. The donor label of this sample is uncertain. Each CDR3 is given with its conserved first and last residue. Each record gives: D gene, clone size, J gene, V gene, CDR3 protein, CDR3 DNA. D genes are given only for firm matches. Part of the rows lack a size; the others show once, few, many or a class for expanded clones.

-,once,TRBJ1-5,TRBV25-1,CASSESYGGPQHF,TGTGCCAGCAGTGAATCATACGGGGGGCCCCAGCATTTT
TRBD2,-,TRBJ2-3,TRBV7-2,CASSLVGGGTVDTQYF,TGTGCCAGCAGCTTAGTCGGCGGGGGGACCGTGGATACGCAGTATTTT
-,-,TRBJ2-7,TRBV29-1,CSVAQGSAVRERETYEQYF,TGCAGCGTTGCCCAGGGGTCGGCGGTTCGTGAGCGAGAAACCTACGAGCAGTACTTC
TRBD1,once,TRBJ1-2,TRBV18,CASSPMGQVAYRTF,TGTGCCAGCTCACCTATGGGACAGGTGGCCTATCGAACCTTC
-,-,TRBJ1-3,TRBV2,CASSLDSRGSGNTIYF,TGTGCCAGCAGTTTGGACAGCCGAGGCTCTGGAAACACCATATATTTT
-,-,TRBJ2-6,TRBV3-1/TRBV3-2,CASSQDSSGANVLTF,TGTGCCAGCAGCCAAGACAGCTCTGGGGCCAACGTCCTGACTTTC
TRBD2,-,TRBJ2-1,TRBV5-1,CASSPSGGSSYNEQFF,TGCGCCAGCAGCCCTAGCGGGGGGAGCTCCTACAATGAGCAGTTCTTC
-,-,TRBJ1-2,TRBV28,CASNQATTNYGYTF,TGTGCCAGCAATCAGGCCACCACTAACTATGGCTACACCTTC
TRBD1,-,TRBJ1-5,TRBV10-3,CAISGQGDQPQHF,TGTGCCATAAGTGGACAGGGTGATCAGCCCCAGCATTTT
TRBD1,-,TRBJ1-5,TRBV7-8,CASSTQGVNQPQHF,TGTGCCAGCAGCACGCAGGGGGTTAATCAGCCCCAGCATTTT
-,-,TRBJ2-6,TRBV3-1/TRBV3-2,CASSQAGQEGGSGANVLTF,TGTGCCAGCAGCCAAGCGGGTCAGGAGGGAGGTTCTGGGGCCAACGTCCTGACTTTC
-,-,TRBJ2-2,TRBV9,CASKPGSSTGELFF,TGTGCCAGTAAGCCGGGATCCAGCACCGGGGAGCTGTTTTTT
TRBD2,-,TRBJ2-5,TRBV7-9,CASSFSGSGETQYF,TGTGCCAGCAGCTTTAGCGGGTCCGGGGAGACCCAGTACTTC
-,-,TRBJ2-3,TRBV13,CASSSDKGTQYF,TGTGCCAGCAGTTCGGACAAGGGTACGCAGTATTTT
-,-,TRBJ2-1,TRBV7-8,CASTLLSIYNEQFF,TGTGCCAGCACCCTACTAAGTATCTACAATGAGCAGTTCTTC
-,-,TRBJ2-3,TRBV6-2/TRBV6-3,CASSWPTSGPVQATQYF,TGTGCCAGCAGTTGGCCCACGAGCGGGCCTGTGCAGGCCACGCAGTATTTT
TRBD1,-,TRBJ2-7,TRBV6-6,CASSPFGFTGGEQYF,TGTGCCAGCAGTCCGTTTGGATTTACAGGGGGTGAGCAGTACTTC
TRBD1,-,TRBJ1-2,TRBV29-1,CSVEKGAGGPFNYGYTF,TGCAGCGTTGAGAAGGGGGCAGGCGGCCCATTTAACTATGGCTACACCTTC
-,-,TRBJ2-3,TRBV3-1/TRBV3-2,CASSLDGKSTDTQYF,TGTGCCAGCAGCCTCGACGGGAAAAGCACAGATACGCAGTATTTT
-,-,TRBJ1-4,TRBV6-5,CASSERRVTNEKLFF,TGTGCCAGCTCCGAACGGAGAGTGACTAATGAAAAACTGTTTTTT
-,-,TRBJ2-2,TRBV5-1,CASSLNGGDTGELFF,TGCGCCAGCAGCTTGAACGGCGGAGACACCGGGGAGCTGTTTTTT
TRBD2,-,TRBJ2-7,TRBV6-2/TRBV6-3,CASSGTSGYEQYF,TGTGCCAGCAGTGGGACTAGCGGCTACGAGCAGTACTTC
TRBD1,-,TRBJ1-1,TRBV18,CASSPYPTGGSRNTEAFF,TGTGCCAGCTCACCATACCCGACAGGGGGTTCCCGGAACACTGAAGCTTTCTTT
TRBD1,-,TRBJ1-4,TRBV5-6,CASSRQGARATNEKLFF,TGTGCCAGCAGCCGACAGGGGGCCCGGGCAACTAATGAAAAACTGTTTTTT
TRBD2,-,TRBJ2-1,TRBV5-1,CASSVGTSVGGEQFF,TGCGCCAGCAGCGTAGGGACTAGCGTGGGCGGTGAGCAGTTCTTC
-,-,TRBJ1-5,TRBV19,CASSPTGKNQPQHF,TGTGCCAGTAGTCCAACAGGAAAAAATCAGCCCCAGCATTTT
TRBD1,-,TRBJ1-1,TRBV2,CASKRQGMNTEAFF,TGTGCCAGCAAACGACAGGGCATGAACACTGAAGCTTTCTTT
TRBD1,-,TRBJ1-2,TRBV5-1,CASSQPDRASGYTF,TGCGCCAGCAGCCAGCCGGACAGGGCGTCTGGCTACACCTTC
TRBD1,-,TRBJ1-5,TRBV7-8,CASSSTGVVGGNQPQHF,TGTGCCAGCAGCTCAACAGGGGTGGTCGGGGGCAATCAGCCCCAGCATTTT
TRBD2,-,TRBJ2-2,TRBV27,CASSLLAGNTGELFF,TGTGCCAGCAGTTTACTAGCGGGGAACACCGGGGAGCTGTTTTTT
-,-,TRBJ2-2,TRBV5-1,CASSPGQSGELFF,TGCGCCAGCAGCCCCGGACAGTCCGGGGAGCTGTTTTTT
TRBD2,-,TRBJ2-1,TRBV7-2,CASSLTSAGNEQFF,TGTGCCAGCAGCCTTACTAGCGCGGGCAATGAGCAGTTCTTC
TRBD2,-,TRBJ2-5,TRBV7-9,CASSIPGLAGGETQYF,TGTGCCAGCAGCATTCCTGGACTAGCGGGAGGAGAGACCCAGTACTTC
TRBD2,-,TRBJ2-3,TRBV6-4,CASSDGLAGTRAQYF,TGTGCCAGCAGTGACGGACTAGCGGGAACGCGGGCGCAGTATTTT
TRBD1,-,TRBJ2-7,TRBV6-5,CASSFGDRDPYEQYF,TGTGCCAGCAGTTTTGGGGACAGGGACCCCTACGAGCAGTACTTC
TRBD2,-,TRBJ2-1,TRBV3-1/TRBV3-2,CASSQTSGTYNEQFF,TGTGCCAGCAGCCAAACTAGCGGGACCTACAATGAGCAGTTCTTC
TRBD1,few,TRBJ1-4,TRBV4-1,CASSQADRHGNEKLFF,TGCGCCAGCAGCCAAGCGGACAGGCATGGGAATGAAAAACTGTTTTTT
-,-,TRBJ2-3,TRBV4-3,CASSHSTLGTDTQYF,TGCGCCAGCAGCCATAGCACCCTGGGCACAGATACGCAGTATTTT
TRBD1,-,TRBJ1-1,TRBV2,CASSRDRAVPEAFF,TGTGCCAGCAGTCGGGACAGGGCAGTCCCTGAAGCTTTCTTT
TRBD2,-,TRBJ2-1,TRBV11-2,CASSKTSGRADPEQFF,TGTGCCAGCAGCAAGACTAGCGGGAGGGCCGATCCCGAGCAGTTCTTC
TRBD1,once,TRBJ1-2,TRBV7-3,CASSLGGTGPTAGYTF,TGTGCCAGCAGCTTAGGGGGGACAGGGCCCACGGCTGGCTACACCTTC
TRBD2,few,TRBJ2-3,TRBV5-1,CASSKLASGTADTQYF,TGCGCCAGCAGCAAGCTTGCGAGCGGGACGGCAGATACGCAGTATTTT
TRBD1,-,TRBJ2-2,TRBV5-4,CASSLATGTNGELFF,TGTGCCAGCAGCTTGGCGACAGGGACCAACGGGGAGCTGTTTTTT
-,-,TRBJ2-2,TRBV18,CASSPQASENTGELFF,TGTGCCAGCTCACCACAGGCTAGCGAGAACACCGGGGAGCTGTTTTTT
TRBD2,-,TRBJ2-3,TRBV11-2,CASSLGSGRDTQYF,TGTGCCAGCAGCTTAGGGTCCGGGAGGGATACGCAGTATTTT
TRBD2,-,TRBJ2-5,TRBV5-1,CASSLVGLVSETQYF,TGCGCCAGCAGCTTGGTGGGACTAGTTTCAGAGACCCAGTACTTC
-,-,TRBJ2-2,TRBV27,CASRWRGDTGELFF,TGTGCCAGCAGATGGCGCGGTGACACCGGGGAGCTGTTTTTT
-,-,TRBJ2-5,TRBV6-5,CASSYGAGQETQYF,TGTGCCAGCAGTTACGGGGCTGGCCAAGAGACCCAGTACTTC
TRBD1,-,TRBJ1-6,TRBV30,CAWRQGNSPLHF,TGTGCCTGGAGACAGGGGAATTCACCCCTCCACTTT
TRBD1,-,TRBJ2-5,TRBV5-1,CASTPQGQAQETQYF,TGCGCCAGCACCCCTCAAGGACAGGCACAAGAGACCCAGTACTTC
-,once,TRBJ1-1,TRBV28,CASAPSDTEAFF,TGTGCCAGCGCTCCCTCGGACACTGAAGCTTTCTTT
TRBD1,-,TRBJ2-5,TRBV28,CASSAPDRGQTQYF,TGTGCCAGCAGTGCCCCGGACAGGGGTCAGACCCAGTACTTC
-,-,TRBJ2-2,TRBV9,CASSPRPAGANTGELFF,TGTGCCAGCAGCCCCAGACCCGCCGGGGCGAACACCGGGGAGCTGTTTTTT
-,few,TRBJ2-7,TRBV5-6,CASSLGPTYEQYF,TGTGCCAGCAGCTTGGGGCCGACCTACGAGCAGTACTTC
-,-,TRBJ2-6,TRBV23-1,CASSHPSVAGANVLTF,TGCGCCAGCAGTCACCCTTCAGTGGCTGGGGCCAACGTCCTGACTTTC
TRBD1,-,TRBJ2-2,TRBV5-1,CASSLAGQGNTGELFF,TGCGCCAGCAGCTTGGCAGGACAGGGAAACACCGGGGAGCTGTTTTTT
TRBD1,-,TRBJ1-2,TRBV5-1,CASSLGTGSIGYGYTF,TGCGCCAGCAGCTTGGGGACAGGGTCGATAGGCTATGGCTACACCTTC